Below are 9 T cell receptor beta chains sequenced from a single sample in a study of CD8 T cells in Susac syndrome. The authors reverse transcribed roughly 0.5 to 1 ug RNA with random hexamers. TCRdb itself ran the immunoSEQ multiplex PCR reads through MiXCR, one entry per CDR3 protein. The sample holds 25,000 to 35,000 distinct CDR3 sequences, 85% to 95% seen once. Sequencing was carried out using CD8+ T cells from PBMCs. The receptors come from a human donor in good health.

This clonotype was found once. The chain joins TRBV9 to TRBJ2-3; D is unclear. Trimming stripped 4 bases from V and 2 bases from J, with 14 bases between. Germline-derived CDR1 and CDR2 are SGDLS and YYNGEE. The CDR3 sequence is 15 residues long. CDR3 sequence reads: CASSISGLLTDTQYF. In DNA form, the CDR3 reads TGTGCCAGCAGCATTTCGGGCCTCCTCACAGATACGCAGTATTTT.

The CDR3: CASSLAPTNTEAFF. DNA of the CDR3: TGTGCCAGCAGCTTAGCGCCCACGAACACTGAAGCTTTCTTT. V and J are TRBV7-9 and TRBJ1-1; D remains unclear. The CDR3 runs to 14 residues. The V end lost 0 bases, the J end lost 1 base, and 6 bases lay between the germline ends. Per the germline V gene, CDR1 is SEHNR and CDR2 is FQNEAQ (reference sequence).

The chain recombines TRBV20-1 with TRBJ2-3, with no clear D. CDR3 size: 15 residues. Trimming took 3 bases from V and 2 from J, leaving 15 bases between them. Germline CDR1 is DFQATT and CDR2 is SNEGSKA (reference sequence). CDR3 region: CSARSPMASTDTQYF. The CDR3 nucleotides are TGCAGTGCTAGGTCCCCGATGGCTTCCACAGATACGCAGTATTTT.

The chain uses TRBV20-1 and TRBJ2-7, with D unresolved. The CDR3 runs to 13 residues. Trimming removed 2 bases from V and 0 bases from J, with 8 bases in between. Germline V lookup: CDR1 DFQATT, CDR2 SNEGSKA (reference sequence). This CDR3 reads CSARTPSSYEQYF. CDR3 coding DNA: TGCAGTGCTAGAACTCCGAGCTCCTACGAGCAGTACTTC.

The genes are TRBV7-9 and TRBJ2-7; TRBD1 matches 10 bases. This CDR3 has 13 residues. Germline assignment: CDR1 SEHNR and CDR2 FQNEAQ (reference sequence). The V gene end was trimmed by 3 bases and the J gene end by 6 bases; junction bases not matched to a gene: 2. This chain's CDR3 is CASSLDRGSEQYF. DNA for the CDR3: TGTGCCAGCAGCTTGGACAGGGGGAGCGAGCAGTACTTC.

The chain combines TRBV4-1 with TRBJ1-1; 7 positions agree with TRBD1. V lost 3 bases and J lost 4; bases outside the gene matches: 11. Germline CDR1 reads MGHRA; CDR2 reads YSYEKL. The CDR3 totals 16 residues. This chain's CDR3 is CASSHGNRAGGTEAFF. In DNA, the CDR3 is TGCGCCAGCAGCCACGGAAACAGGGCAGGGGGCACTGAAGCTTTCTTT.

This CDR3 is CASRSGGYNEQFF. The CDR3 nucleotides are TGTGCCAGCAGAAGCGGGGGGTACAATGAGCAGTTCTTC. The chain couples TRBV13 to TRBJ2-1; 9 nucleotides line up with TRBD2. Germline CDR1 is PRHDT and CDR2 is FYEKMQ (reference sequence). CDR3 length: 13 residues. V trimming: 6 bases; J trimming: 4 bases; junction bases outside the gene matches: 1.

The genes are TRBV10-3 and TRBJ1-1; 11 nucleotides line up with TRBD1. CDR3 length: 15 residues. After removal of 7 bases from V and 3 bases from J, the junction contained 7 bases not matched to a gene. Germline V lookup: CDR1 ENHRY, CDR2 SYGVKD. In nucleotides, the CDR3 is TGTGCCATCACCTCTCGGGACAGGGGGGACACTGAAGCTTTCTTT. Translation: CAITSRDRGDTEAFF.

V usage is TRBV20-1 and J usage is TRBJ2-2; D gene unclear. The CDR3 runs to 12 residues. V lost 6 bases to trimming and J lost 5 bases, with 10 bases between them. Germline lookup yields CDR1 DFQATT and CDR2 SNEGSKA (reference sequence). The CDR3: CSALHPTGELFF. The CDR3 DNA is TGCAGTGCACTACACCCGACCGGGGAGCTGTTTTTT.